Detailed here is one T cell receptor (beta chain). Its antigen is still unknown. Produced via immunoSEQ multiplex PCR; TCRdb's table is partial and in-frame only. The data contain tens of thousands of clones, 75% to 95% of them singletons. This record belongs to a study of Tregs in tolerant kidney transplant recipients. Study findings and constraints: The small number of patients limits these findings pending further validation. Expanding Tregs on activated donor B cells appeared to best identify donor-specific TCRbeta clones. Biological reproducibility was not directly addressed, but technical replication error appeared minimal.

Unstimulated Tregs (CD4+CD25+CD127-) and CD4+CD25- non-Tregs were sorted from PBMCs. Trimming pared 6 bases from V and 0 bases from J, leaving 5 bases between. This CDR3 spans 11 amino acids. Germline CDR1 DFQATT, CDR2 SNEGSKA (reference sequence). The sample was Tregs from blood. The receptor was derived from a human donor in good health. The chain carries TRBV20-1 and TRBJ2-5; the D is unclear. CDR3 nucleotide sequence: TGCAGTGCGAAGTACCAAGAGACCCAGTACTTC. Its protein product is CSAKYQETQYF.